Following are 24 T cell receptor beta chains from one sample sequenced in a study of OX40 agonist ivuxolimab in advanced cancers. The assay was immunoSEQ multiplex PCR, and TCRdb's table has in-frame clones only and misses some. Among about 20,000 clones listed, more than 75% were seen once. The material sequenced was CD4+ or CD8+ T cells sorted from blood, taken in a trial of the OX40 agonist ivuxolimab. The source of these receptors is an adult with an advanced solid tumor such as melanoma, head and neck, liver or kidney cancer.

The chain recombines TRBV19 with TRBJ2-7, with 8 bases fitting TRBD1. The J segment lost 2 bases and the V segment lost 7 bases, leaving 4 bases of the junction unmatched. Per the germline V gene, CDR1 is LNHDA and CDR2 is SQIVND (reference sequence). The CDR3 is made up of 13 amino acids. In nucleotides, the CDR3 is TGTGCCAGTAAGGACAGGGATACCTACGAGCAGTACTTC. Its protein is CASKDRDTYEQYF.

V gene TRBV5-4 combines with J gene TRBJ2-3; TRBD2 matches 12 bases. The CDR3 loop spans 17 amino acids. Germline trimming cut 1 base from V and 3 bases from J; bases unmatched to any gene: 6. Germline V CDR1 and CDR2: SGHNT, YYREEE (reference sequence). This CDR3 reads CASSLRLAGGVTDTQYF. DNA for the CDR3: TGTGCCAGCAGCTTGCGGCTAGCGGGGGGGGTGACAGATACGCAGTATTTT.

This clone occurred once. This CDR3 reads CASSELSPGQGFSYEQYF. The DNA of the CDR3 is TGTGCCAGCAGTGAGCTCTCTCCGGGACAGGGTTTTTCCTACGAGCAGTACTTC. This chain connects TRBV6-1 to TRBJ2-7; 9 nucleotides agree with TRBD1. CDR1 and CDR2 (germline): MNHNS, SASEGT. The CDR3 sequence is 18 residues long. With 3 bases clipped from V and 1 base from J, the junction kept 13 bases outside the gene matches.

CDR3 DNA sequence: TGCGCCAGCAGCCAACAGGGTGCCCAAAACATTCAGTACTTC. Its translation: CASSQQGAQNIQYF. The V and J genes are TRBV4-1 and TRBJ2-4, with D perhaps TRBD1 (5 bases). Germline V gene lookup returns CDR1 MGHRA and CDR2 YSYEKL. The CDR3 totals 14 residues. Trimming removed 2 bases at V and 5 bases at J, with 10 bases between.

This rearrangement joins TRBV6-5 to TRBJ1-2; 8 bases align to TRBD1. V trimming: 0 bases; J trimming: 4 bases; junction bases outside the gene matches: 4. CDR1 MNHEY and CDR2 SVGAGI come from the germline V gene. This CDR3 has 15 residues. CDR3 nucleotide sequence: TGTGCCAGCAGTTACTCAGACAGGGGAGGCTATGGCTACACCTTC. Protein: CASSYSDRGGYGYTF.

The V and J genes are TRBV27 and TRBJ1-3; 7 bases fit TRBD1. Germline V gives CDR1 MNHEY, CDR2 SMNVEV (reference sequence). The CDR3 contains 15 residues. V gave up 6 bases and J gave up 4 bases; unmatched junction bases: 9. CDR3 sequence: CASRKTGYEGNTIYF. In DNA form, the CDR3 reads TGTGCCAGCAGGAAGACAGGGTATGAAGGAAACACCATATATTTT.

J is TRBJ1-2 and V is TRBV19; D is possibly TRBD1 (6 bases). The CDR3 has 16 amino acids. Trimming shortened V by 11 bases and J by 3 bases, and 25 bases separated the two germline ends. CDR1 is LNHDA and CDR2 is SQIVND in the germline V gene (reference sequence). This CDR3 reads CASSWKGQGSYYGYTF. The DNA of the CDR3 is TGTGCCTCTTCCTGGAAGGGGCAGGGGTCTTACTATGGCTACACCTTC.

The chain carries TRBV27 and TRBJ2-7; 7 bases line up with TRBD1. V lost 2 bases and J lost 6; bases outside the gene matches: 10. The CDR3 sequence is 15 residues long. Germline CDR1 and CDR2: MNHEY and SMNVEV (reference sequence). The CDR3 region is CASSLRNRGVGEQYF. The CDR3 bases are TGTGCCAGCAGTTTAAGGAACAGGGGAGTGGGCGAGCAGTACTTC.

The chain combines TRBV7-2 with TRBJ1-1; D gene uncertain. Between the trimmed V and J ends, which lost 3 bases and 5 bases, there was a span of 22 bases. CDR1 SGHTA and CDR2 FQGNSA come from the germline V gene. The CDR3 covers 17 residues. The CDR3 sequence is CASSLEGGFPLGTEAFF. The CDR3 DNA follows: TGTGCCAGCAGCTTGGAAGGAGGCTTCCCCCTGGGAACTGAAGCTTTCTTT.

This clone was observed once. The chain employs TRBV7-9 and TRBJ1-2, with D uncertain. CDR1 and CDR2 (germline): SEHNR, FQNEAQ (reference sequence). This CDR3 is 15 amino acids long. V was pared by 6 bases and J by 2 bases, with 16 bases between. The CDR3 nucleotides are TGTGCCAGCAGTCTATCCGGTGAGCGGAACTATGGCTACACCTTC. This sequence encodes CASSLSGERNYGYTF.

The V and J genes are TRBV27 and TRBJ1-2; TRBD1 matches at 7 bases. V shed 3 bases, J shed 4 bases, and the junction held 8 bases outside the gene matches. Germline V lookup: CDR1 MNHEY, CDR2 SMNVEV (reference sequence). The CDR3 is made up of 15 amino acids. DNA for the CDR3: TGTGCCAGCAGTTTGGGGCAGGGGGGAGTCTATGGCTACACCTTC. Translated, it gives CASSLGQGGVYGYTF.

J is TRBJ1-4 and V is TRBV9; 11 nucleotides line up with TRBD1. The V gene end was trimmed by 4 bases and the J gene end by 0 bases; junction bases not matched to a gene: 5. Germline assignment: CDR1 SGDLS and CDR2 YYNGEE. This CDR3 region has 17 residues. DNA for the CDR3: TGTGCCAGCAGCCTTCGGACAGGGGGCGCAACTAATGAAAAACTGTTTTTT. This sequence encodes CASSLRTGGATNEKLFF.

This chain uses TRBV7-9 with TRBJ1-1; TRBD1 agrees at 11 bases. The CDR3 is made up of 16 amino acids. In germline, CDR1 is SEHNR, CDR2 FQNEAQ (reference sequence). The V gene end was trimmed by 4 bases and the J gene end by 1 base; junction bases not matched to a gene: 5. The CDR3, as DNA: TGTGCCAGCAGCTGGACAGGGGGCGCGGGGAACACTGAAGCTTTCTTT. This translates into CASSWTGGAGNTEAFF.

The genes are TRBV7-9 and TRBJ2-1, with D unresolved. This CDR3 comprises 13 residues. Germline V gene data show CDR1 as SEHNR and CDR2 as FQNEAQ (reference sequence). V was pared by 7 bases and J by 5 bases, with 12 bases between. CDR3 nucleotides: TGTGCCAGCACCCCTGTTGGAAACAATGAGCAGTTCTTC. Amino acid sequence: CASTPVGNNEQFF.

The chain links TRBV5-4 to TRBJ2-4, with D tentatively TRBD1 (6 bases). Trimming pared 4 bases from V and 0 bases from J, leaving 17 bases between. The CDR3 runs to 17 residues. Germline CDR1 reads SGHNT; CDR2 reads YYREEE (reference sequence). CDR3 sequence: CASSRLDRDLAKNIQYF. CDR3 DNA sequence: TGTGCCAGCAGCAGGCTGGACAGAGACCTAGCCAAAAACATTCAGTACTTC.

The chain is built from TRBV18 and TRBJ1-2; D uncertain. The V gene lost 0 bases and the J gene lost 3 bases, with 17 bases spanning the gap. The CDR3 covers 17 residues. Germline CDR1 and CDR2: KGHSH and LQKENI. The CDR3 region has the DNA TGTGCCAGCTCACCACCTCGCGACACTACCTTAGACTATGGCTACACCTTC. As protein: CASSPPRDTTLDYGYTF. The entire variable domain, with the rest obtained from reference TRBV18 and TRBJ1-2, is as follows: NAGVMQNPRHLVRRRGQEARLRCSPMKGHSHVYWYRQLPEEGLKFMVYLQKENIIDESGMPKERFSAEFPKEGPSILRIQQVVRGDSAAYFCASSPPRDTTLDYGYTFGSGTRLTVV.

The chain links TRBV27 to TRBJ2-1; D gene unclear. CDR1 and CDR2 from the germline V gene are MNHEY and SMNVEV (reference sequence). V was cut by 3 bases and J by 5 bases, with 8 bases left in between. CDR3 length: 13 amino acids. The CDR3 is CASSFGQNNEQFF. In DNA, the CDR3 is TGTGCCAGCAGTTTTGGCCAGAACAATGAGCAGTTCTTC.

J is TRBJ2-7 and V is TRBV7-9; 8 bases align to TRBD1. The ends lost 4 bases at V and 5 bases at J; junction bases unmatched: 4. CDR3 length: 13 amino acids. In germline, CDR1 is SEHNR, CDR2 FQNEAQ (reference sequence). The CDR3 loop reads CASSSTGVDEQYF. The CDR3 DNA reads as TGTGCCAGCAGCTCGACAGGGGTAGACGAGCAGTACTTC.

The chain links TRBV27 to TRBJ2-7; perhaps D is TRBD1 or TRBD2 (5 bases each). The CDR3 runs to 16 residues. Germline CDR1 is MNHEY and CDR2 is SMNVEV (reference sequence). V dropped 4 bases and J dropped 0 bases, with 16 bases sitting between them. CDR3 loop: CASSWDGARSSYEQYF. DNA of the CDR3: TGTGCCAGCAGTTGGGACGGGGCCCGCAGCTCCTACGAGCAGTACTTC.

A few counts support this clone. The chain uses TRBV27 and TRBJ2-3; D may be TRBD1 or TRBD2 (6 bases each). This CDR3 contains 16 residues. Germline CDR1 and CDR2: MNHEY and SMNVEV (reference sequence). Trimming pared 0 bases from V and 2 bases from J, leaving 12 bases between. The CDR3 is CASSLSGGGFTDTQYF. DNA for the CDR3: TGTGCCAGCAGTTTATCCGGAGGGGGGTTCACAGATACGCAGTATTTT.

CDR3 sequence (DNA): TGTGCCACCAGCGGGCTGGATTCCTACGAGCAGTACTTC. Its protein product is CATSGLDSYEQYF. The chain recombines TRBV15 with TRBJ2-7; no definite D call. V was pared by 5 bases and J by 1 base, with 9 bases between. The CDR3 extends over 13 amino acids. In germline, CDR1 is LNHNV, CDR2 YYDKDF (reference sequence). The entire variable domain, with the rest obtained from reference TRBV15 and TRBJ2-7, is as follows: DAMVIQNPRYQVTQFGKPVTLSCSQTLNHNVMYWYQQKSSQAPKLLFHYYDKDFNNEADTPDNFQSRRPNTSFCFLDIRSPGLGDTAMYLCATSGLDSYEQYFGPGTRLTVT.

The chain joins TRBV10-3 to TRBJ2-2, with D perhaps being TRBD1 or TRBD2 (5 bases each). V was clipped by 11 bases and J by 6 bases, with 13 bases between them. Germline lookup yields CDR1 ENHRY and CDR2 SYGVKD. This CDR3 spans 12 amino acids. The CDR3 reads CAGGEGAGELFF. The CDR3 DNA is TGTGCCGGGGGAGAAGGCGCCGGGGAGCTGTTTTTT.

This clone has just a few counts. The chain carries TRBV7-9 and TRBJ2-7, with 9 bases fitting TRBD1. The CDR3 length is 15 residues. Germline V lookup: CDR1 SEHNR, CDR2 FQNEAQ (reference sequence). V shed 5 bases, J shed 3 bases, and the junction held 8 bases outside the gene matches. CDR3 region: CASSVRDRALYEQYF. CDR3 DNA: TGTGCCAGCAGCGTCCGGGACAGGGCACTCTACGAGCAGTACTTC.

This clone was seen more than once but under ten times. The chain is built from TRBV7-9 and TRBJ1-1; no clear D gene. The germline CDR1 and CDR2 sequences are SEHNR and FQNEAQ (reference sequence). CDR3 length: 11 residues. V dropped 5 bases and J dropped 8 bases, with 9 bases sitting between them. CDR3: CASSAPPEAFF. DNA of the CDR3: TGTGCCAGCAGCGCCCCCCCGGAAGCTTTCTTT.